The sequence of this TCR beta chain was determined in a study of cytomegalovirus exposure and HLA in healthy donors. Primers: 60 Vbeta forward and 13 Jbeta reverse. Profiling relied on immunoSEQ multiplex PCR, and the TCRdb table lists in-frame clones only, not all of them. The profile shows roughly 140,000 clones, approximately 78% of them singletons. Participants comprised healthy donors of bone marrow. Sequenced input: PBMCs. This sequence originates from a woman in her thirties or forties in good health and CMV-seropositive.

CDR3 protein: CASSLGSQPQHF. CDR3 nucleotides: TGTGCCAGCAGCTTGGGTAGTCAGCCCCAGCATTTT. The J gene is TRBJ1-5, the V gene TRBV5-6; D gene unclear. Trimming removed 0 bases from V and 6 bases from J, with 4 bases in between. Germline V lookup: CDR1 SGHDT, CDR2 YYEEEE. The CDR3 has 12 residues.